This T cell receptor (beta chain) was sequenced during a study of molecular identifiers for immune sequencing clone quantification. In the study overall: Replicate RNA came from approximately 20,000 or 98,000 naive CD8 cells and was split five ways, and four parts were sequenced.

It was with previously described methods and listed TCR primers that bulk TCR libraries were made. TCRdb recomputed calls from the PCR reads with MiXCR, one row per CDR3 protein. The sample holds roughly 300,000 distinct CDR3 sequences, roughly 24% seen once. From germline, CDR1 is SQVTM and CDR2 ANQGSEA. The CDR3 length is 16 residues. Researchers sorted naive CD8 T cells as cells that were CD8+CD4-CCR7+CD45RA+. A note on this clonotype: The antigen is not known. A junction end diverges from the germline sequence, so it may reflect a read error.

Study-level findings and limits: Among about 1 million naive cells, as was reported, spiked Jurkat TCR RNA from one cell was detectable.

The sample comprised naive CD8+ T cells from blood, with Jurkat cell RNA spiked in. Subset: FACS-sorted CD8+CD4-CCR7+CD45RA+ naive T cells. J is TRBJ2-3 and V is TRBV29-1; the match to TRBD1 covers 7 bases. The sequence came from a human donor in good health. Some libraries in this study had Jurkat cell RNA spiked in. The CDR3 loop is CSAEAPRDRPTDTQYF. The CDR3 DNA reads as TGCAGCGCTGAAGCGCCCCGGGACAGACCTACAGATACGCAGTATTTT.